Sequencing of this T cell receptor (beta chain) was carried out in a study of PD-1 blockade in mismatch repair-deficient tumors (dated by TCRdb to 2015 to 2018). In the study overall: The trial enrolled 86 consecutive patients with 12 mismatch repair-deficient cancer types between late 2013 and late 2016, all previously treated and progressing. Tumor-associated T cell clones in the peripheral blood of patients responding to PD-1 blockade were tracked using deep sequencing of TCR CDR3 regions.

Mismatch repair deficiency was established in every enrolled patient by polymerase chain reaction or immunohistochemistry. TCR sequencing was carried out for three patients who responded to pembrolizumab therapy. In the phase II trial, pembrolizumab PD-1 blockade was tested prospectively in advanced mismatch repair-deficient cancers, no matter which tissue of origin the cancers came from. Peripheral blood T cell samples were collected serially, before PD-1 blockade began and at several time points afterward. Blood sampling times were reported as weeks after the first pembrolizumab dose. Per the germline V gene, MGHRA is the CDR1 and YSYEKL is the CDR2. V trim: 3 bases; J trim: 4 bases; unmatched bases: 6. From cysteine to phenylalanine, the CDR3 is 16 amino acids long. Only the CDR3 portion is preserved as DNA: 48 bases, with reading frame beginning at the first base. Broad study findings and their caveats: Tumor-resident clones, often undetectable in blood before treatment, expanded rapidly after pembrolizumab and then contracted, generally before radiologic responses.

Turning to this clone: There is no known antigen for this receptor. Base qualities are not recorded, but no much larger clone differs from it by a single base.

Library preparation was by the immunoSEQ multiplex PCR assay. TCRdb limited this immuneACCESS table to in-frame rearrangements with V and J called. A share of clones is missing; checked studies link under half to unresolved V genes, and the rest is unexplained. Within this sample are roughly 38,000 clones, with roughly 83% of them counted one time only. The ten largest clones represent around 1% of the sample. Source: PBMCs, taken 38 to 40 weeks after starting pembrolizumab. The TCR originated in an adult with mismatch repair-deficient cancer. The rearranged chain carries TRBV4-1 and TRBJ2-1; 10 junctional bases match TRBD2. The DNA sequence is as follows: TGCGCCAGCAGCCACCCTAGCGGGAGAGCATACAATGAGCAGTTCTTC. This is translated as CASSHPSGRAYNEQFF.